Below are 16 T cell receptor beta chains sequenced from a single sample in a study of blood T cell repertoires in COVID-19. The repertoire was sequenced with immunoSEQ multiplex PCR; TCRdb's copy has only in-frame clones and lacks some. The sample shows roughly 260,000 clones, 82% of them seen only once. The material sequenced was peripheral blood. These receptors were taken from a woman aged 18-29 years with acute or convalescent COVID-19.

This clone has only one observation. V usage is TRBV5-1 and J usage is TRBJ2-3, with 8 bases matching TRBD2. The CDR3 runs to 19 residues. Germline values: CDR1 SGHRS, CDR2 YFSETQ. The junction had 16 bases not matched to a gene; V was cut back by 4 bases and J by 0 bases. As DNA, the CDR3 is TGCGCCAGCAGCCCGCTGGGGGCGGGAGGCTCCTATAGCACAGATACGCAGTATTTT. Encoded protein: CASSPLGAGGSYSTDTQYF.

CDR3 loop: CASSFGTGGNEQFF. CDR3 DNA sequence: TGCGCCAGCAGCTTTGGGACAGGGGGTAATGAGCAGTTCTTC. The chain joins TRBV5-1 to TRBJ2-1; 11 nucleotides match TRBD1. V was clipped by 2 bases and J by 7 bases; unmatched bases: 2. The CDR3 spans 14 residues. CDR1 SGHRS and CDR2 YFSETQ come from the germline V gene.

The chain joins TRBV28 to TRBJ2-7, with 11 positions matching TRBD2. Per the germline V gene, CDR1 is MDHEN and CDR2 is SYDVKM. CDR3 length: 15 amino acids. Germline trimming cut 6 bases from V and 4 bases from J; bases unmatched to any gene: 8. Written as DNA, the CDR3 is TGTGCCAGCAGGGTATCACTAGCGGGAGTTTACGAGCAGTACTTC. Translating gives CASRVSLAGVYEQYF.

This clone was detected only a few times. This rearrangement joins TRBV5-1 to TRBJ1-2; 7 bases map to TRBD1. Germline V gene lookup returns CDR1 SGHRS and CDR2 YFSETQ. CDR3 length equals 15 residues. V shed 1 base and J 8 bases; nucleotides not matched to a gene: 11. The DNA for the CDR3 is TGCGCCAGCAGCTTGAATCCCTCAGGGGGAAGAGGCTACACCTTC. Translation gives CASSLNPSGGRGYTF.

The chain joins TRBV9 to TRBJ2-1, with D perhaps matching TRBD1 (6 bases). V was clipped by 0 bases and J by 7 bases, with 14 bases between them. This CDR3 comprises 15 residues. The germline gives CDR1 SGDLS, CDR2 YYNGEE. CDR3 nucleotide sequence: TGTGCCAGCAGCGTAGAAACAGGGACACGAAATGAGCAGTTCTTC. It yields the protein CASSVETGTRNEQFF. Combining the CDR3 with reference TRBV9 and TRBJ2-1 gives the whole variable domain DSGVTQTPKHLITATGQRVTLRCSPRSGDLSVYWYQQSLDQGLQFLIQYYNGEERAKGNILERFSAQQFPDLHSELNLSSLELGDSALYFCASSVETGTRNEQFFGPGTRLTVL.

This clone has a single count. The chain carries TRBV24-1 and TRBJ2-7; D is ambiguous. In germline, CDR1 is KGHDR, CDR2 SFDVKD. The CDR3 contains 13 residues. V dropped 7 bases and J dropped 3 bases, with 12 bases sitting between them. The CDR3 loop reads CATRHLKYYEQYF. As DNA, the CDR3 is TGTGCCACCAGACATCTGAAATACTACGAGCAGTACTTC.

The chain uses TRBV7-9 and TRBJ2-7; maybe TRBD1 (6 bases). The CDR3 has 15 amino acids. Germline V CDR1 and CDR2: SEHNR, FQNEAQ (reference sequence). V shed 5 bases and J shed 2 bases, with 16 bases lying between them. The CDR3 nucleotides are TGTGCCAGCAGCCCACGACAGGCAGGGGCCTACGAGCAGTACTTC. It specifies CASSPRQAGAYEQYF.

This chain links TRBV3-1 (or the pseudogene TRBV3-2) with TRBJ2-3; weak D call: TRBD2 (6 bases). This CDR3 contains 16 residues. CDR1 and CDR2 (germline): LGHDT, YNNKEL (reference sequence). V gave up 1 base and J gave up 4 bases, with 15 bases separating them. CDR3 loop: CASSQGGLASPDTQYF. DNA for the CDR3: TGTGCCAGCAGCCAAGGAGGCCTAGCGTCCCCAGATACGCAGTATTTT.

CDR3 sequence (DNA): TGTGCCAGCAGCCCGACACCCGGGGAGCTGTTTTTT. Translating gives CASSPTPGELFF. The chain links TRBV12-3 or TRBV12-4 to TRBJ2-2; D gene uncertain. V lost 6 bases and J lost 6, with 8 bases in between. The CDR3 has 12 residues.

The chain employs TRBV5-1 and TRBJ1-1; D not certain. V was cut by 3 bases and J by 5 bases, with 20 bases left in between. Germline V gives CDR1 SGHRS, CDR2 YFSETQ. The CDR3 consists of 16 residues. CDR3 region: CASSYTEVSMRTEAFF. CDR3 nucleotide sequence: TGCGCCAGCAGCTATACGGAGGTATCTATGAGGACTGAAGCTTTCTTT.

The chain joins TRBV10-2 to TRBJ2-3; 7 bases agree with TRBD2. The CDR3 sequence is 15 residues long. CDR1 WSHSY and CDR2 SAAADI come from the germline V gene. The J segment lost 0 bases and the V segment lost 1 base, leaving 1 base of the junction unmatched. The CDR3 loop is CASSEFSGSTDTQYF. DNA for the CDR3: TGCGCCAGCAGTGAGTTTAGCGGGAGCACAGATACGCAGTATTTT.

V gene TRBV15 combines with J gene TRBJ2-2; 11 nucleotides align to TRBD2. Germline assignment: CDR1 LNHNV and CDR2 YYDKDF (reference sequence). The V gene end was trimmed by 3 bases and the J gene end by 3 bases; junction bases not matched to a gene: 3. This CDR3 spans 16 amino acids. The CDR3 loop reads CATSRTGLADTGELFF. The CDR3 DNA reads as TGTGCCACCAGCAGGACGGGACTAGCGGACACCGGGGAGCTGTTTTTT. Variable domain in full (rest from reference TRBV15 and TRBJ2-2): DAMVIQNPRYQVTQFGKPVTLSCSQTLNHNVMYWYQQKSSQAPKLLFHYYDKDFNNEADTPDNFQSRRPNTSFCFLDIRSPGLGDTAMYLCATSRTGLADTGELFFGEGSRLTVL.

The rearrangement links TRBV4-3 to TRBJ2-7, with 12 bases matching TRBD2. Unmatched junction bases numbered 4, after V lost 3 bases and J lost 4 bases. The CDR3 contains 15 residues. The germline V gene encodes CDR1 LGHNA and CDR2 YSLEER. CDR3 in DNA: TGCGCCAGCAGCCAGCTAGCGGGAGGGCCTTACGAGCAGTACTTC. Translated, it gives CASSQLAGGPYEQYF.

The V call is TRBV7-6, the J call TRBJ2-3, with 7 bases matching TRBD1. Germline V gene data show CDR1 as SGHVS and CDR2 as FNYEAQ. This CDR3 spans 16 amino acids. The trim removed 3 bases at V and 2 bases at J, leaving 8 bases unmatched. CDR3: CASSLQPGQTTDTQYF. The CDR3 DNA follows: TGTGCCAGCAGCTTGCAGCCGGGACAGACCACAGATACGCAGTATTTT.

V gene TRBV14 combines with J gene TRBJ1-2; TRBD1 matches 9 bases. Unmatched junction bases numbered 9, after V lost 3 bases and J lost 7 bases. Germline CDR1 SGHDN, CDR2 FVKESK. The CDR3 is 15 residues long. In DNA form, the CDR3 reads TGTGCCAGCAGCCAGATCGACAGGGGGGCTTTTGGCTACACCTTC. Its translation is CASSQIDRGAFGYTF.

The chain links TRBV30 to TRBJ1-2; no firm D call. Germline assignment: CDR1 GTSNPN and CDR2 SVGIG (reference sequence). The CDR3 contains 12 residues. Trimming shortened V by 2 bases and J by 4 bases, and 8 bases separated the two germline ends. DNA of the CDR3: TGTGCCTGGAGTTCCCAGATCTATGGCTACACCTTC. Amino acids: CAWSSQIYGYTF. The whole variable domain, filled in from reference TRBV30 and TRBJ1-2, reads SQTIHQWPATLVQPVGSPLSLECTVEGTSNPNLYWYRQAAGRGLQLLFYSVGIGQISSEVPQNLSASRPQDRQFILSSKKLLLSDSGFYLCAWSSQIYGYTFGSGTRLTVV.